The present T cell receptor beta chain was sequenced within a study of blood T cell repertoires in COVID-19. Study-wide background: In each case, the material was cDNA or gDNA derived from T cells, B-cell-depleted T cells, or PBMCs.

Original handling: Reference gene primer amplification gave nucleated cell count estimates. Sequencing was performed with immunoSEQ multiplex PCR; in TCRdb, only in-frame clones are kept and a portion is missing. V and J calls plus clone size are reproduced from that table; the DNA served to infer D and trimming. The data contain 74,000 or so clones, over 75% of them seen just once; the ten biggest clones take up 2.7%. CDR3 length equals 11 residues. Trimming cost V 6 bases and J 4 bases, with 4 bases left between them. Germline V gives CDR1 MNHEY, CDR2 SVGAGI. Sequenced: peripheral blood. The V gene is TRBV6-5, the J gene TRBJ1-3; no reliable D call. The sequence was obtained from a man in his fifties or sixties with acute or convalescent COVID-19. CDR3 loop: CASRQGNTIYF. DNA of the CDR3: TGTGCCAGCAGACAGGGAAACACCATATATTTT.